Listed below are T cell receptor beta chains from one sample, sequenced in a study of blood T cell repertoires in COVID-19. TCRdb's table, derived via immunoSEQ multiplex PCR, lists solely in-frame clones and lacks some. The sample yields roughly 130,000 clones, 65% to 85% seen once. Sequencing was carried out using peripheral blood. The receptor set was obtained from a woman in her 70s with acute or convalescent COVID-19. CDR3s include the opening cysteine and the closing phenylalanine or tryptophan. The D gene is left open where the match is weak. Only some rows state a clone size, as once, few, many or a class for expanded clones.

V	length	D	J	size	DNA	CDR3
TRBV11-2	15	.	TRBJ1-2	.	TGTGCCAGCAGCTTAGACCCTTCAGCTAACTATGGCTACACCTTC	CASSLDPSANYGYTF
TRBV24-1	17	TRBD2	TRBJ2-1	.	TGTGCCACCAGTGATTCCCGGGGAGCGGGGGGTTACAATGAGCAGTTCTTC	CATSDSRGAGGYNEQFF
TRBV7-6	12	.	TRBJ1-1	few	TGTGCCAGCAGCTCGGGTGATCTTGAAGCTTTCTTT	CASSSGDLEAFF
TRBV6-5	15	TRBD1	TRBJ1-6	.	TGTGCCAGCAGCTTAAGACAGGGTGTGAATTCACCCCTCCACTTT	CASSLRQGVNSPLHF
TRBV10-3	14	.	TRBJ1-4	.	TGTGCCATCGGCAGGGAAGCAACTAATGAAAAACTGTTTTTT	CAIGREATNEKLFF
TRBV9	14	.	TRBJ2-3	.	TGTGCCAGCAGCGTAGCGGGGATCACAGATACGCAGTATTTT	CASSVAGITDTQYF
TRBV5-1	15	TRBD1	TRBJ1-2	few	TGCGCCAGCAGCAATACCGGGACAGTGGAATATGGCTACACCTTC	CASSNTGTVEYGYTF
TRBV13	16	TRBD2	TRBJ2-3	.	TGTGCCAGCAGCCTCCGACTAGCCCGGGGCACAGATACGCAGTATTTT	CASSLRLARGTDTQYF
TRBV2	14	.	TRBJ1-1	.	TGTGCCAGCAGTGAACAGGGGTTCGGCACTGAAGCTTTCTTT	CASSEQGFGTEAFF
TRBV4-1	15	.	TRBJ2-7	.	TGCGCCAGCAGCCAAGAGAAAGGGGGTCCCTACGAGCAGTACTTC	CASSQEKGGPYEQYF
TRBV18	14	TRBD1	TRBJ1-2	few	TGTGCCAGCTCACGAGGACAGGGCAACTATGGCTACACCTTC	CASSRGQGNYGYTF
TRBV20-1	17	.	TRBJ2-1	few	TGCAGTGCTAGTTTGGCAATTAGACTCTTATATGACAATGAGCAGTTCTTC	CSASLAIRLLYDNEQFF
TRBV19	16	TRBD1	TRBJ1-4	.	TGTGCCAGTAGTTACCGGACAGGGGCGAATAATGAAAAACTGTTTTTT	CASSYRTGANNEKLFF
TRBV7-6	15	TRBD2	TRBJ2-1	.	TGTGCCAGCAGCCCACTAGCGGGGGAATACAATGAGCAGTTCTTC	CASSPLAGEYNEQFF
TRBV21-1	16	.	TRBJ1-5	.	TGTGCCAGCAGCAAAAGAGCGGACCTTAGCAATCAGCCCCAGCATTTT	CASSKRADLSNQPQHF
TRBV5-1	14	TRBD1	TRBJ1-2	.	TGCGCCAGCAGCATACGACAGGGTGTCTATGGCTACACCTTC	CASSIRQGVYGYTF
TRBV4-3	16	TRBD1	TRBJ1-4	.	TGCGCCAGCAGCCAAGATCGGGGGACAGGGGGTGAAAAACTGTTTTTT	CASSQDRGTGGEKLFF
TRBV12-3/TRBV12-4	12	.	TRBJ1-1	once	TGTGCCAGCAGGTCGGTGAACACTGAAGCTTTCTTT	CASRSVNTEAFF
TRBV6-5	14	.	TRBJ2-7	.	TGTGCCAGCAGCAGGCTACCAAGCTCCTACGAGCAGTACTTC	CASSRLPSSYEQYF
TRBV5-6	12	TRBD1	TRBJ1-2	.	TGTGCCAGCAGCTTAAGACAGGGCAACTACACCTTC	CASSLRQGNYTF